These T cell receptor beta chains were read from a single sample in a study of cytomegalovirus exposure and HLA in healthy donors. Profiled with immunoSEQ multiplex PCR; TCRdb holds only in-frame clones, not every one. The sample lists roughly 100,000 clones; roughly 76% were seen once. Sequenced: PBMCs. These receptors came from a man between 40 and 49 years old in good health and CMV-seronegative. CDR3s include the opening cysteine and the closing phenylalanine or tryptophan. The D gene is left open where the match is weak. Size values are once, few and many counts, or a class for expanded clones, and some rows have none.

v_gene	abundance	d_gene	j_gene	CDR3aa	CDR3nt
TRBV5-1	NA	TRBD2	TRBJ2-1	CASSRGRGRDYNEQFF	TGCGCCAGCAGCCGTGGGAGAGGGAGGGATTACAATGAGCAGTTCTTC
TRBV27	NA	NA	TRBJ2-7	CASGRVYEQYF	TGTGCCAGCGGCAGGGTGTACGAGCAGTACTTC
TRBV7-2	NA	TRBD2	TRBJ2-1	CASSFRRAGRYNEQFF	TGTGCCAGCAGCTTTAGGCGAGCGGGAAGGTACAATGAGCAGTTCTTC
TRBV10-3	NA	NA	TRBJ2-7	CAISESNSYEQYF	TGTGCCATCAGTGAGTCGAACAGCTACGAGCAGTACTTC
TRBV11-2	NA	NA	TRBJ2-5	CASSPAPRLETQYF	TGTGCCAGCAGCCCCGCTCCGAGGCTTGAGACCCAGTACTTC
TRBV10-2	NA	NA	TRBJ2-6	CASTKSPGISSGANVLTF	TGCGCCAGCACTAAGTCCCCAGGGATAAGCTCTGGGGCCAACGTCCTGACTTTC
TRBV5-4	NA	TRBD2	TRBJ2-5	CASSLLLAGELETQYF	TGTGCCAGCAGCTTGTTACTAGCGGGAGAATTGGAGACCCAGTACTTC
TRBV14	once	TRBD2	TRBJ2-3	CASSLRRLAEGTDTQYF	TGTGCCAGCAGCTTGCGGCGACTAGCGGAGGGCACAGATACGCAGTATTTT
TRBV25-1	NA	NA	TRBJ2-1	CASSELVSYNEQFF	TGTGCCAGCAGTGAGCTAGTCTCCTACAATGAGCAGTTCTTC
TRBV25-1	NA	NA	TRBJ1-6	CASSDATADYNSPLHF	TGTGCCAGCAGTGACGCGACAGCTGATTATAATTCACCCCTCCACTTT
TRBV7-2	NA	NA	TRBJ2-6	CASSFFRPSPSGANVLTF	TGTGCCAGCAGCTTCTTCCGTCCCTCCCCCTCTGGGGCCAACGTCCTGACTTTC
TRBV2	NA	TRBD1	TRBJ1-2	CASTIMRGQGDGYTF	TGTGCCAGCACTATAATGAGGGGACAGGGAGACGGCTACACCTTC
TRBV7-2	NA	TRBD1	TRBJ1-6	CASSFRTGDVPLHF	TGTGCCAGCAGCTTTCGGACAGGGGATGTACCCCTCCACTTT
TRBV6-1	NA	NA	TRBJ2-2	CASSSLNTGELFF	TGTGCCAGCAGTAGCCTGAACACCGGGGAGCTGTTTTTT
TRBV12-5	NA	NA	TRBJ1-1	CASGLVASPGMNTEAFF	TGTGCTAGTGGTTTGGTAGCGTCGCCAGGGATGAACACTGAAGCTTTCTTT
TRBV19	NA	NA	TRBJ1-5	CASSIRAGRNQPQHF	TGTGCCAGTAGTATAAGAGCGGGGCGCAATCAGCCCCAGCATTTT
TRBV7-2	NA	NA	TRBJ2-7	CASSSTGPPWWQYF	TGTGCCAGCAGCTCCACAGGGCCCCCTTGGTGGCAGTACTTC
TRBV28	once	TRBD1	TRBJ1-2	CASRRTGTDYGYTF	TGTGCCAGCAGGAGGACAGGAACAGACTATGGCTACACCTTC
TRBV7-9	NA	NA	TRBJ2-7	CSSALRDKDSSYEQYF	TGTTCCAGCGCGCTTAGGGATAAGGACAGCTCCTACGAGCAGTACTTC
TRBV18	NA	TRBD2	TRBJ2-3	CASSPPWLADTDTQYF	TGTGCCAGCTCACCACCCTGGCTAGCGGACACAGATACGCAGTATTTT
TRBV29-1	NA	TRBD1	TRBJ2-3	CSVGTGVEDTQYF	TGCAGCGTTGGGACAGGGGTAGAAGATACGCAGTATTTT
TRBV11-2	NA	TRBD2	TRBJ2-7	CASDGWDSGAREQYF	TGTGCCAGCGACGGTTGGGATAGCGGGGCTAGGGAGCAGTACTTC
TRBV6-5	NA	NA	TRBJ2-7	CASSYASSTYEQYF	TGTGCCAGCAGTTATGCTAGTAGCACCTACGAGCAGTACTTC
TRBV2	NA	NA	TRBJ2-2	CASRGGGYTGELFF	TGTGCCAGCAGAGGGGGGGGTTACACCGGGGAGCTGTTTTTT
TRBV6-1	NA	NA	TRBJ1-3	CASSEAWRRSGNTIYF	TGTGCCAGCAGTGAAGCTTGGCGGAGGTCTGGAAACACCATATATTTT
TRBV2	NA	NA	TRBJ1-3	CASSTGFSGNTIYF	TGTGCCAGCAGTACAGGGTTCTCTGGAAACACCATATATTTT
TRBV4-3	NA	NA	TRBJ2-3	CASSQGTQFTDTQYF	TGCGCCAGCAGCCAAGGGACTCAATTCACAGATACGCAGTATTTT
TRBV19	NA	NA	TRBJ1-2	CASSIAGTNYGYTF	TGTGCCAGTAGTATAGCGGGAACTAACTATGGCTACACCTTC
TRBV27	NA	TRBD1	TRBJ2-7	CASSAGQDYEQYF	TGTGCCAGCAGTGCGGGACAGGACTACGAGCAGTACTTC
TRBV5-4	NA	TRBD1	TRBJ2-2	CASSKPWTGQAGELFF	TGTGCCAGCAGCAAACCTTGGACAGGGCAGGCCGGGGAGCTGTTTTTT
TRBV7-9	NA	NA	TRBJ2-3	CSSKTEEGQGGDTQYF	TGTTCCAGCAAAACCGAGGAAGGGCAGGGGGGAGATACGCAGTATTTT
TRBV4-1	NA	NA	TRBJ2-2	CASSARPGTNTGELFF	TGCGCCAGCAGCGCCCGTCCGGGAACGAACACCGGGGAGCTGTTTTTT
TRBV5-4	NA	TRBD2	TRBJ2-2	CASSGTTVPNTGELFF	TGTGCCAGCAGCGGGACTACCGTACCGAACACCGGGGAGCTGTTTTTT
TRBV10-1	NA	NA	TRBJ2-1	CASSSSGTKQQFF	TGCGCCAGCAGTTCGAGCGGGACAAAACAGCAGTTCTTC
TRBV30	NA	NA	TRBJ1-5	CAGGKGSNQPQHF	TGTGCCGGGGGGAAGGGAAGCAATCAGCCCCAGCATTTT
TRBV7-2	once	TRBD1	TRBJ2-1	CASSLALRGTGLYNEQFF	TGTGCCAGCAGCTTAGCGCTTAGAGGGACAGGGCTCTACAATGAGCAGTTCTTC
TRBV11-1	NA	NA	TRBJ1-1	CASSLRAGGNTEAFF	TGTGCCAGCAGCTTGAGGGCCGGTGGAAACACTGAAGCTTTCTTT
TRBV7-9	NA	TRBD2	TRBJ2-3	CASSPGLDGLGTQYF	TGTGCCAGCAGCCCGGGACTAGATGGCCTTGGTACGCAGTATTTT
TRBV2	few	NA	TRBJ1-1	CASAQEGRKAFF	TGTGCCAGCGCACAAGAGGGCCGAAAAGCTTTCTTT
TRBV14	NA	NA	TRBJ1-5	CASSQGHLSGPQHF	TGTGCCAGCAGCCAAGGGCACCTCAGTGGGCCCCAGCATTTT
TRBV15	NA	NA	TRBJ2-3	CATSPGWGRGGADTQYF	TGTGCCACCAGCCCAGGCTGGGGGAGGGGGGGGGCAGATACGCAGTATTTT
TRBV19	NA	TRBD2	TRBJ2-1	CASREGTSYNEQFF	TGTGCCAGTAGGGAAGGGACTAGCTACAATGAGCAGTTCTTC